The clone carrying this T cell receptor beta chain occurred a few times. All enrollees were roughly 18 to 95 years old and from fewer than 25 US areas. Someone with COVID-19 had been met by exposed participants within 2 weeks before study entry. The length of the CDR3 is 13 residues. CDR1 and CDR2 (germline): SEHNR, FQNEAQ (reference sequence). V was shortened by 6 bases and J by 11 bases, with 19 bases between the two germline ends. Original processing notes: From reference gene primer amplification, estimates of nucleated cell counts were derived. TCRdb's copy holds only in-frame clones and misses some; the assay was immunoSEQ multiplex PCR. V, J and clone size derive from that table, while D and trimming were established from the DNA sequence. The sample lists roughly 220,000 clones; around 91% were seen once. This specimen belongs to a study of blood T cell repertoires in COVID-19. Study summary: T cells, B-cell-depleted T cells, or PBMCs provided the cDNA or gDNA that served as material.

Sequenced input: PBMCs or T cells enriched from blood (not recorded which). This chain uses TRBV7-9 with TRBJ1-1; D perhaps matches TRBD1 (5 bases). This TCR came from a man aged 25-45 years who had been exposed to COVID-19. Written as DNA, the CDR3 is TGTGCCAGCAGTCGGGACCCCGGGGGGGTGGCTTTCTTT. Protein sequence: CASSRDPGGVAFF. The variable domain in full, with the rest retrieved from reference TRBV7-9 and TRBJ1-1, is DTGVSQNPRHKITKRGQNVTFRCDPISEHNRLYWYRQTLGQGPEFLTYFQNEAQLEKSRLLSDRFSAERPKGSFSTLEIQRTEQGDSAMYLCASSRDPGGVAFFGQGTRLTVV.